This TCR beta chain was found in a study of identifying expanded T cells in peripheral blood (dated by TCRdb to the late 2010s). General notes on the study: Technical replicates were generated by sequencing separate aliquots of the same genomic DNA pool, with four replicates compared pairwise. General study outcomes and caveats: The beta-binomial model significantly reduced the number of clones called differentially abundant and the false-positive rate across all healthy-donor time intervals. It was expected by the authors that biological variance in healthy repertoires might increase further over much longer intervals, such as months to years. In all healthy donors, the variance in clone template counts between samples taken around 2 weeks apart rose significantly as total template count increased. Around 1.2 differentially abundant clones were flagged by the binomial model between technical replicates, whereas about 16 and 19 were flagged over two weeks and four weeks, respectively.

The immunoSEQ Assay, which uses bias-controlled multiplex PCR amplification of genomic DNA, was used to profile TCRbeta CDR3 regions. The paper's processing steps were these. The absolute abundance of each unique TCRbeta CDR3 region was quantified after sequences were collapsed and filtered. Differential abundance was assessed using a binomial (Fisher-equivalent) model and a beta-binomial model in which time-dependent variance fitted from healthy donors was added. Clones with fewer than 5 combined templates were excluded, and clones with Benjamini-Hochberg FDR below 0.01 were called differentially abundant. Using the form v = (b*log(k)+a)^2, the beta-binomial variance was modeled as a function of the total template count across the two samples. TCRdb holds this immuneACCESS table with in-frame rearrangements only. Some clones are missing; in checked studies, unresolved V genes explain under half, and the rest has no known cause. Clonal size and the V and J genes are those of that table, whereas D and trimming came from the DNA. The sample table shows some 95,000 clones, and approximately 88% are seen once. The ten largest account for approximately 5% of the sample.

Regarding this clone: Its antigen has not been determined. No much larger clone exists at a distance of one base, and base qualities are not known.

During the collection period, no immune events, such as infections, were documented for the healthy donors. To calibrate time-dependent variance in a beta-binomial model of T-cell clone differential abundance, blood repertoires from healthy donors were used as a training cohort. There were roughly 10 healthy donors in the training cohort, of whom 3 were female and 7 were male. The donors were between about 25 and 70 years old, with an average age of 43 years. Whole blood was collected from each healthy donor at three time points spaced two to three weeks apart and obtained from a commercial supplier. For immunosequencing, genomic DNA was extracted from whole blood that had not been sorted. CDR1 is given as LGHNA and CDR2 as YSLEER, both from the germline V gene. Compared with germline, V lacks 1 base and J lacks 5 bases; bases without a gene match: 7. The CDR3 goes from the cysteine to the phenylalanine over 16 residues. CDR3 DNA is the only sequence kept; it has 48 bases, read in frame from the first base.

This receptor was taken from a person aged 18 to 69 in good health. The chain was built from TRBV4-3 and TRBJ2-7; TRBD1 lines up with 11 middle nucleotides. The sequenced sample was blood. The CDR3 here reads CASSQGLRTGGDEQYF. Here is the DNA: TGCGCCAGCAGCCAAGGTCTCAGGACAGGGGGCGACGAGCAGTACTTC.